This T cell receptor beta chain stems from a study of T-cell memory formation after mild COVID-19. General study findings and limits: Clonal second-wave expansions that peaked on day 37 had unconfirmed SARS-CoV-2 specificity.

This clonotype has a handful of counts. Its cognate antigen is unknown. TCRdb reprocessed the 5' RACE reads with MiXCR, giving one entry per CDR3 protein. Among approximately 490,000 distinct CDR3 sequences listed, around 21% were seen once. Germline V gives CDR1 SGHRS, CDR2 YFSETQ. The CDR3 sequence is 15 residues long. V lost 3 bases and J 0 bases, leaving 10 bases between the germline ends. This sequence originates from an adult woman who had mild COVID-19 (a few samples of this study predate the infection). Cell type and time point are not known. The sequencing input was PBMCs or a T cell subset sorted from them (not recorded which). The chain couples TRBV5-1 to TRBJ2-1; the D is unclear. For the CDR3, the DNA is TGCGCCAGCAGCTCGGGCTACAGCTCCTACAATGAGCAGTTCTTC. Its protein product is CASSSGYSSYNEQFF.